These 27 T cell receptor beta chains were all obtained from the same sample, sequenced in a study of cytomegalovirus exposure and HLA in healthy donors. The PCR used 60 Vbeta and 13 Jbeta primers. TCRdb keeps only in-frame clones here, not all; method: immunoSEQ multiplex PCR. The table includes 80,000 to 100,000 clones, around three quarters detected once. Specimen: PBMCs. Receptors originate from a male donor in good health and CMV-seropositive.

The CDR3 DNA is TGCGCCAGCAGCCAAGTCGGGAGCCTTCCGGGCGAGCAGTACTTC. Its protein is CASSQVGSLPGEQYF. The V and J genes are TRBV4-1 and TRBJ2-7; a weak D match, TRBD2 (6 bases). This CDR3 is 15 amino acids long. V was cut by 1 base and J by 6 bases, with 16 bases left in between. Per the germline V gene, CDR1 is MGHRA and CDR2 is YSYEKL.

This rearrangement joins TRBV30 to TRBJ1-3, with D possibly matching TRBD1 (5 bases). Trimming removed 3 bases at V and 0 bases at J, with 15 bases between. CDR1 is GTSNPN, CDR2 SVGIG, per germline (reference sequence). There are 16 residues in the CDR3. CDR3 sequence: CAWSPKRQSSGNTIYF. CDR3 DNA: TGTGCCTGGAGCCCGAAAAGACAGAGCTCTGGAAACACCATATATTTT.

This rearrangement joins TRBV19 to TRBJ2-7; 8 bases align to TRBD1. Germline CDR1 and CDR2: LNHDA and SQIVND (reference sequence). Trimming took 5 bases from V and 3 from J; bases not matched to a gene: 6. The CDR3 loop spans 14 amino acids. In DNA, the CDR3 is TGTGCCAGTAGTCCGGACAGGGAGGTCTACGAGCAGTACTTC. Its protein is CASSPDREVYEQYF.

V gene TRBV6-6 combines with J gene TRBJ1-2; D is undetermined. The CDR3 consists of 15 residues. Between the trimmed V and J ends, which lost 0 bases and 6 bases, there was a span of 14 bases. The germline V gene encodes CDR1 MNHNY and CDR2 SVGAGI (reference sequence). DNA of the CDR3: TGTGCCAGCAGTTACTCAACTTACCGTACGGATGGCTACACCTTC. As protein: CASSYSTYRTDGYTF.

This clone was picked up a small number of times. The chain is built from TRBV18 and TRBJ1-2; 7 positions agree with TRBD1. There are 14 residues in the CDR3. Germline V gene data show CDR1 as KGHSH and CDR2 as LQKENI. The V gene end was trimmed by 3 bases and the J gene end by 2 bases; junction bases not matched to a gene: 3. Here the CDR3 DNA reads TGTGCCAGCTCACCGACAGGGTTCAACTATGGCTACACCTTC. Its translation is CASSPTGFNYGYTF.

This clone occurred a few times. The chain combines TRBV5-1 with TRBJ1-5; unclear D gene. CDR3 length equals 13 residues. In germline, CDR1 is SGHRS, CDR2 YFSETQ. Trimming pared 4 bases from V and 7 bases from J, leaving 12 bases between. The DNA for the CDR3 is TGCGCCAGCAGCAAGAGTGGTGAGCAGCCCCAGCATTTT. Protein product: CASSKSGEQPQHF.

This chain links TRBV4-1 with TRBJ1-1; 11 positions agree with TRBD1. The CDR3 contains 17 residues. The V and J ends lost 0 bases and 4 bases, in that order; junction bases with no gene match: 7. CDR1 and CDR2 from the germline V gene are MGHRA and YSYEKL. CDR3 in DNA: TGCGCCAGCAGCCAAGATCGGACAGGGGGCAGGAGCACTGAAGCTTTCTTT. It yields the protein CASSQDRTGGRSTEAFF.

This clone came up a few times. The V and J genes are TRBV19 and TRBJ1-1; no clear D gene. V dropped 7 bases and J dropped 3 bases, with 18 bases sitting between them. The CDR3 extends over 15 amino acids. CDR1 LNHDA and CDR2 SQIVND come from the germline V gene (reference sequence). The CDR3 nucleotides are TGTGCCAGTATCCCCCCAGGTCTCAGAGACACTGAAGCTTTCTTT. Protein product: CASIPPGLRDTEAFF.

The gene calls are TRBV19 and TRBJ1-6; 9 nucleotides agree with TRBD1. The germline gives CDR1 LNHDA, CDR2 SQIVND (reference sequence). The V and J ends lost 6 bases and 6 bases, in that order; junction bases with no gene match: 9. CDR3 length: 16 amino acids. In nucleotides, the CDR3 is TGTGCCAGTAGCCTCGACAGGGGGAGGAGTAATTCACCCCTCCACTTT. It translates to CASSLDRGRSNSPLHF.

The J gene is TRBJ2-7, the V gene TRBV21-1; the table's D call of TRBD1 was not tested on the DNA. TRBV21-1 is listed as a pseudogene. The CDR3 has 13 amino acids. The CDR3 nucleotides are TGTGCCAGCACCAGGACAGGGACGGGCGAGCAGTACTTC. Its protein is CASTRTGTGEQYF.

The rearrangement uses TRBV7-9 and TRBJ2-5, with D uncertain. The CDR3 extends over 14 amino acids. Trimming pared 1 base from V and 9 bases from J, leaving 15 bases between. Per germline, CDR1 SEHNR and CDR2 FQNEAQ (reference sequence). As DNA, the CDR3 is TGTGCCAGCAGCTTAGGTGACCCCCAGAGCGCCCAGTACTTC. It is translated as CASSLGDPQSAQYF.

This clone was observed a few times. The CDR3 bases are TGTGCCAGCAGCTCCCGGACAGGGAACAGCAATCAGCCCCAGCATTTT. Protein product: CASSSRTGNSNQPQHF. The V gene is TRBV7-9, the J gene TRBJ1-5; TRBD1 agrees at 8 bases. This CDR3 comprises 16 residues. The trim removed 4 bases at V and 1 base at J, leaving 6 bases unmatched. Germline CDR1 and CDR2: SEHNR and FQNEAQ (reference sequence).

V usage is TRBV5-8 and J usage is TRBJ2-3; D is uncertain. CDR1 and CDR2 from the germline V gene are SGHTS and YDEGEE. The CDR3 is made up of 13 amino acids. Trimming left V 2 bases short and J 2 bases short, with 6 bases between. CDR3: CASSFSNTDTQYF. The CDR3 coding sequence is TGTGCCAGCAGCTTTTCAAACACAGATACGCAGTATTTT.

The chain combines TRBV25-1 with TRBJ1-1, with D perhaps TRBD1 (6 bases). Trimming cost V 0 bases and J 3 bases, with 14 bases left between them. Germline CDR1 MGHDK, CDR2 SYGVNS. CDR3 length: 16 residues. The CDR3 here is CASSEYVRGADTEAFF. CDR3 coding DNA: TGTGCCAGCAGTGAATATGTTCGGGGGGCGGACACTGAAGCTTTCTTT.

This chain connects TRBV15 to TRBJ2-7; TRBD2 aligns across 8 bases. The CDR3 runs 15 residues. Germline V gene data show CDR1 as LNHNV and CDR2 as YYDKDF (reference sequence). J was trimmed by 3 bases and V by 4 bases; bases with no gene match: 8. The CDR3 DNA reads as TGTGCCACCAGCATCGCTCCGGGGGGGGACTACGAGCAGTACTTC. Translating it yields CATSIAPGGDYEQYF.

CDR3 sequence: CSVEDSGVENYGYTF. CDR3 in DNA: TGCAGCGTTGAAGATTCAGGGGTTGAAAACTATGGCTACACCTTC. This chain connects TRBV29-1 to TRBJ1-2; TRBD1 is a possible D gene (6 bases). Trimming stripped 0 bases from V and 2 bases from J, with 13 bases between. The CDR3 consists of 15 residues. Germline CDR1 and CDR2: SQVTM and ANQGSEA.

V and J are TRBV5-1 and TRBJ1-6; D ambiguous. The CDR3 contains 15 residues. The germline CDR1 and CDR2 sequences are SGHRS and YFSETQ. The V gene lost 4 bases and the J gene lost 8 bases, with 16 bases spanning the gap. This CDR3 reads CASSDDNMADSPLHF. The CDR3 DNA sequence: TGCGCCAGCAGCGACGACAATATGGCAGATTCACCCCTCCACTTT.

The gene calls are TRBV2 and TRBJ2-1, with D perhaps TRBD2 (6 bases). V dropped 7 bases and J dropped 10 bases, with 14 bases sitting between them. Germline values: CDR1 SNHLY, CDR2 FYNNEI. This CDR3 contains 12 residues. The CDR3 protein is CASTPQSGEQFF. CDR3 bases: TGTGCCAGCACCCCACAGAGCGGGGAGCAGTTCTTC. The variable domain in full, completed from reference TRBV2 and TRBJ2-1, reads EPEVTQTPSHQVTQMGQEVILRCVPISNHLYFYWYRQILGQKVEFLVSFYNNEISEKSEIFDDQFSVERPDGSNFTLKIRSTKLEDSAMYFCASTPQSGEQFFGPGTRLTVL.

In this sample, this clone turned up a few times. The CDR3 sequence is CASSTRQVVGQPQHF. The CDR3 DNA is TGTGCCAGCAGTACCCGACAGGTCGTGGGTCAGCCCCAGCATTTT. The chain combines TRBV6-5 with TRBJ1-5, with D maybe TRBD1 (6 bases). The CDR3 sequence is 15 residues long. The V and J ends lost 5 bases and 6 bases respectively, with 17 bases between them. Germline V gives CDR1 MNHEY, CDR2 SVGAGI.

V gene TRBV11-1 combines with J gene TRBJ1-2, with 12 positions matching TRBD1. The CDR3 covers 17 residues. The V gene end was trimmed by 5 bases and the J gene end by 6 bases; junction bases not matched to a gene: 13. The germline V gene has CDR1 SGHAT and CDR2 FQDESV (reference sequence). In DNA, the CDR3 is TGTGCCAGCAGCCTAACCGGGACAGGGGGCGCCGCGGATGGCTACACCTTC. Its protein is CASSLTGTGGAADGYTF.

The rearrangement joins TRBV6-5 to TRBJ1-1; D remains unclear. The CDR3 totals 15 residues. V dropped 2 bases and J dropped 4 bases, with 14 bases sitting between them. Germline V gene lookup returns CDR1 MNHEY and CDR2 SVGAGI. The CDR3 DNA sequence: TGTGCCAGCAGTTACGCCACAGTTAGTATCACTGAAGCTTTCTTT. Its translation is CASSYATVSITEAFF.

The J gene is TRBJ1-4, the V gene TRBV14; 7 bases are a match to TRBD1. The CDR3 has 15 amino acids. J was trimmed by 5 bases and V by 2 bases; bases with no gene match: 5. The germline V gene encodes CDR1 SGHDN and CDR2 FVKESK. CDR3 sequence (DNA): TGTGCCAGCAGCCAAACGGGGACAGAGAATGAAAAACTGTTTTTT. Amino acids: CASSQTGTENEKLFF.

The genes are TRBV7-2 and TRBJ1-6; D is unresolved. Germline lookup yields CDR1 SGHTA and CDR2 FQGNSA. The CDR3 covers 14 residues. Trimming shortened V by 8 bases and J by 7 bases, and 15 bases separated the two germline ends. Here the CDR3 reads CASGSREANSPLHF. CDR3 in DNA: TGTGCCAGCGGTTCAAGAGAAGCGAATTCACCCCTCCACTTT.

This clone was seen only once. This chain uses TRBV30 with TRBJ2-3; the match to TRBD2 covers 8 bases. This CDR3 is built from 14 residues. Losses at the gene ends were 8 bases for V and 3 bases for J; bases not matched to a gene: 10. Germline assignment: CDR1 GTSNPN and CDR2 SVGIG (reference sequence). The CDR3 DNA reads TGTGCCGAGACGGGGGGGCTAGCGACAGATACGCAGTATTTT. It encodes CAETGGLATDTQYF. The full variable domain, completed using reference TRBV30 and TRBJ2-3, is SQTIHQWPATLVQPVGSPLSLECTVEGTSNPNLYWYRQAAGRGLQLLFYSVGIGQISSEVPQNLSASRPQDRQFILSSKKLLLSDSGFYLCAETGGLATDTQYFGPGTRLTVL.

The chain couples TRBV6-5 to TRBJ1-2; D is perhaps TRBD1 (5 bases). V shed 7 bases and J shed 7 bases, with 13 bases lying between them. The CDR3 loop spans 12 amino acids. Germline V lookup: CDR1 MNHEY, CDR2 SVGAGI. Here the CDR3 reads CASKGLAGGYTF. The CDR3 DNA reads TGTGCCAGCAAGGGGTTAGCTGGTGGCTACACCTTC.

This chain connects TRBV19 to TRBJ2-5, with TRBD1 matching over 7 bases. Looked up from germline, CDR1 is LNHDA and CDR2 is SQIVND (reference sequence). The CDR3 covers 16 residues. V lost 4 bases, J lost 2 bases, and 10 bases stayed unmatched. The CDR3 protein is CASSTWRQGPQETQYF. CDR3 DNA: TGTGCCAGTAGTACTTGGAGACAGGGCCCTCAAGAGACCCAGTACTTC.

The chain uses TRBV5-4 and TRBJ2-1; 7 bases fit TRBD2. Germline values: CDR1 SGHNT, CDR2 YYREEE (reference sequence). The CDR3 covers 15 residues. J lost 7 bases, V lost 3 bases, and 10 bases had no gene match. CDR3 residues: CASSSAGTNPNEQFF. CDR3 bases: TGTGCCAGCAGCTCTGCCGGGACTAACCCAAATGAGCAGTTCTTC.